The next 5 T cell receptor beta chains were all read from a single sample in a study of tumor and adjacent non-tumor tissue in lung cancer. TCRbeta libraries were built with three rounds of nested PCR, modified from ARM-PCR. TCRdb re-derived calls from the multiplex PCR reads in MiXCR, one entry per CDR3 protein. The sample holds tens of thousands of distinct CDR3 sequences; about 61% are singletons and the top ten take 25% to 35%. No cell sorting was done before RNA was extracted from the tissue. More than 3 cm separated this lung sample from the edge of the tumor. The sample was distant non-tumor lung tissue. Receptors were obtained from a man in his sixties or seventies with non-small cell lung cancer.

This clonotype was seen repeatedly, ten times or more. The CDR3 is CASSSRTSGSWLSYNEQFF. CDR3 DNA: TGTGCCAGCAGCTCCCGGACTAGCGGGAGTTGGCTATCTTACAATGAGCAGTTCTTC. The V and J genes are TRBV7-9 and TRBJ2-1; 13 nucleotides match TRBD2. Germline CDR1 and CDR2: SEHNR and FQNEAQ (reference sequence). The CDR3 runs to 19 residues. The V segment lost 4 bases and the J segment 4 bases; nucleotides outside the gene matches: 13.

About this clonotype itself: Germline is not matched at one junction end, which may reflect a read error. The CDR3 region is CASSGIQGSIDTQYF. As DNA, the CDR3 is TGTGCCAGCAGCGGAATACAGGGAAGCATAGATACGCAGTATTTT. This chain uses TRBV5-4 with TRBJ2-3; tentative D call: TRBD1 (6 bases). Per the germline V gene, CDR1 is SGHNT and CDR2 is YYREEE (reference sequence). CDR3 size: 15 residues.

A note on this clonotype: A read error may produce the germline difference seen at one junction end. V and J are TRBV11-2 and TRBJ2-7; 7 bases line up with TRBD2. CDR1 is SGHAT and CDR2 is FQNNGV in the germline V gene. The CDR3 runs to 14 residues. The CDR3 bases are TGTACCAGCAGCTTAGATGTAGAGACTAGCCCCGAGTACTTC. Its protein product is CTSSLDVETSPEYF.

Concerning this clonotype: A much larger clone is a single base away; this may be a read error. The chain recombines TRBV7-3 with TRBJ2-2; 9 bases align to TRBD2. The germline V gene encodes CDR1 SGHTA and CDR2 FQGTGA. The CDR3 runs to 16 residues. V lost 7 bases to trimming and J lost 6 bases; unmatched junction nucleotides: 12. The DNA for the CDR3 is TGTGCCAGCACCCCCGCGGGAGGGGGGACGTCCGGGGAGCTGTTTTTT. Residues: CASTPAGGGTSGELFF.

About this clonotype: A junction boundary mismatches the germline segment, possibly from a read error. For the CDR3, the DNA is TGTGCCAGCACATACGGCGCGGGCTTACTTGGCAATGAGCAGTTCTTT. This sequence encodes CASTYGAGLLGNEQFF. The V and J genes are TRBV6-2 or TRBV6-3 and TRBJ2-1; the D gene is possibly TRBD2 (5 bases). The CDR3 is 16 amino acids. CDR1 and CDR2 (germline): MNHEY, SVGEGT.